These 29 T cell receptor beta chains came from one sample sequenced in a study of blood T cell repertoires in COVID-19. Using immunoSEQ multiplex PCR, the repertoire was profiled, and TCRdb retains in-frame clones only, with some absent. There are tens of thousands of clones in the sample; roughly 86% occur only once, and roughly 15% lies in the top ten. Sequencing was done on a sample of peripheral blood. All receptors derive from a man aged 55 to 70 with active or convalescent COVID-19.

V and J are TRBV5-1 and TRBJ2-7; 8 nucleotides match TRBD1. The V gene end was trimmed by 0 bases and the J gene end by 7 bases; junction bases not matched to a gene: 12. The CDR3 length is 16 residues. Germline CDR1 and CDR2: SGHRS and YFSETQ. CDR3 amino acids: CASSLEVGQGAKEQYF. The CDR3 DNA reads TGCGCCAGCAGCTTGGAGGTCGGGCAGGGGGCGAAAGAGCAGTACTTC.

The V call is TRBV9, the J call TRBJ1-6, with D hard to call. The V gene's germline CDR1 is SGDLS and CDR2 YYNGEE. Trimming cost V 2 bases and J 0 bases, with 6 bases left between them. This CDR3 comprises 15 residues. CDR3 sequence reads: CASSVGDSYNSPLHF. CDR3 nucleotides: TGTGCCAGCAGCGTCGGGGACTCCTATAATTCACCCCTCCACTTT.

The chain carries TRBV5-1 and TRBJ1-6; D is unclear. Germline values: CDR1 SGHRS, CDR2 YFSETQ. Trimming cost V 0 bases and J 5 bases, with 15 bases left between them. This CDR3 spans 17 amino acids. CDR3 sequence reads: CASSLGRVLKNNSPLHF. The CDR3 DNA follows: TGCGCCAGCAGCTTGGGCCGCGTACTCAAGAATAATTCACCCCTCCACTTT.

This CDR3 is CASSGGADSPLHF. In DNA form, the CDR3 reads TGTGCCAGCAGCGGGGGGGCGGATTCACCCCTCCACTTT. The chain is built from TRBV27 and TRBJ1-6; TRBD1 might be the D (6 bases). The germline CDR1 and CDR2 sequences are MNHEY and SMNVEV (reference sequence). The CDR3 runs 13 residues. The V end was cut by 6 bases, the J end by 8 bases, with 11 bases between.

Written as DNA, the CDR3 is TGTGCCAGCAGTGACTCGATTGGGGGGAACTCTGGAAACACCATATATTTT. Its translation: CASSDSIGGNSGNTIYF. The chain employs TRBV6-4 and TRBJ1-3; a weak D match, TRBD1 (5 bases). The V end was cut by 0 bases, the J end by 0 bases, with 12 bases between. Germline-derived CDR1 and CDR2 are MRHNA and SNTAGT. There are 17 residues in the CDR3.

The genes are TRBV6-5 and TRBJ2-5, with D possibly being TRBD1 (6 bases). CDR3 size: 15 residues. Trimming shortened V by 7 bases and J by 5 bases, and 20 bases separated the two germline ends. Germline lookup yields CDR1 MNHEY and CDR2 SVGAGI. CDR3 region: CASTDAWGLGETQYF. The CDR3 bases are TGTGCCAGCACAGATGCATGGGGGCTTGGGGAGACCCAGTACTTC.

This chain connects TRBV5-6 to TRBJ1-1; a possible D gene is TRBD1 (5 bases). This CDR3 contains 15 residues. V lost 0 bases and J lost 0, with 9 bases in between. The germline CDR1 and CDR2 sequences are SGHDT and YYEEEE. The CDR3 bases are TGTGCCAGCAGCTTGGGGGTAGGGGTGAACACTGAAGCTTTCTTT. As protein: CASSLGVGVNTEAFF.

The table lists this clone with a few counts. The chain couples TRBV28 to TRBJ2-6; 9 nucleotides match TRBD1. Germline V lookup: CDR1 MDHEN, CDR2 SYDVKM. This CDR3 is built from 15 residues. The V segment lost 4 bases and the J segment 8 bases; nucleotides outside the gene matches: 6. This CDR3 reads CASSSGQGRTNVLTF. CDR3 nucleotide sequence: TGTGCCAGCAGTTCCGGACAGGGGAGGACCAACGTCCTGACTTTC.

The CDR3 sequence: CASRNQGGNTEAFF. CDR3 sequence (DNA): TGTGCCAGCAGAAATCAGGGTGGGAACACTGAAGCTTTCTTT. The chain combines TRBV28 with TRBJ1-1; D might be TRBD1 (5 bases). CDR3 length: 14 residues. V was pared by 6 bases and J by 1 base, with 12 bases between. Per germline, CDR1 MDHEN and CDR2 SYDVKM. The whole variable domain, remainder taken from reference TRBV28 and TRBJ1-1, is DVKVTQSSRYLVKRTGEKVFLECVQDMDHENMFWYRQDPGLGLRLIYFSYDVKMKEKGDIPEGYSVSREKKERFSLILESASTNQTSMYLCASRNQGGNTEAFFGQGTRLTVV.

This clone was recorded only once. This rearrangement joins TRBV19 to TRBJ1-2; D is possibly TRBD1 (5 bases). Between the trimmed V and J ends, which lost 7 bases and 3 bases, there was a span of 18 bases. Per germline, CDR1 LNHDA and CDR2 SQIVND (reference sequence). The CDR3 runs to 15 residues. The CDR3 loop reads CASTKDGRDYYGYTF. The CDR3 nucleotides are TGTGCCAGTACCAAAGACGGCAGGGATTACTATGGCTACACCTTC.

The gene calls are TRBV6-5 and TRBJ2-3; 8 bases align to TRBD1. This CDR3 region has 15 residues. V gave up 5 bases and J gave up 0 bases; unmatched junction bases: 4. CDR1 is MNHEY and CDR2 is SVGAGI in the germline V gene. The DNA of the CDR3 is TGTGCCAGCAGTAGACAGGGGTATAGCACAGATACGCAGTATTTT. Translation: CASSRQGYSTDTQYF.

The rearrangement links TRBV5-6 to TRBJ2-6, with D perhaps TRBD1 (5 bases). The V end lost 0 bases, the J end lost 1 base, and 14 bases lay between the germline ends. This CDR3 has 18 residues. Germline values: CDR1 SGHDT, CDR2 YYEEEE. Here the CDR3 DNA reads TGTGCCAGCAGCTTGGGAAGGACACAAGTTTCTGGGGCCAACGTCCTGACTTTC. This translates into CASSLGRTQVSGANVLTF.

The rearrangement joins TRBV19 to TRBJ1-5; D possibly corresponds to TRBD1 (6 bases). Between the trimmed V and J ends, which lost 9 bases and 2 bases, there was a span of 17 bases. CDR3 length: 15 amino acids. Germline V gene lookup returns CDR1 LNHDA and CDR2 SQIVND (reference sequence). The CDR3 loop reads CASLEGGEGNQPQHF. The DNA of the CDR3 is TGTGCCAGCCTTGAGGGGGGGGAGGGCAATCAGCCCCAGCATTTT. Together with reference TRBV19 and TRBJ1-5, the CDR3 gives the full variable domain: DGGITQSPKYLFRKEGQNVTLSCEQNLNHDAMYWYRQDPGQGLRLIYYSQIVNDFQKGDIAEGYSVSREKKESFPLTVTSAQKNPTAFYLCASLEGGEGNQPQHFGDGTRLSIL.

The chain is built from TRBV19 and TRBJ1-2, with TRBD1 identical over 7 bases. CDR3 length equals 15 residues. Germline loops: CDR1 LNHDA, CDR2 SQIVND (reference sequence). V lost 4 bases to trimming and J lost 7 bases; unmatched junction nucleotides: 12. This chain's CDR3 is CASSSLWRGQGGYTF. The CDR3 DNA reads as TGTGCCAGTAGTAGCCTGTGGAGGGGGCAAGGTGGCTACACCTTC. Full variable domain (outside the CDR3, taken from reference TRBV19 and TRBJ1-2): DGGITQSPKYLFRKEGQNVTLSCEQNLNHDAMYWYRQDPGQGLRLIYYSQIVNDFQKGDIAEGYSVSREKKESFPLTVTSAQKNPTAFYLCASSSLWRGQGGYTFGSGTRLTVV.

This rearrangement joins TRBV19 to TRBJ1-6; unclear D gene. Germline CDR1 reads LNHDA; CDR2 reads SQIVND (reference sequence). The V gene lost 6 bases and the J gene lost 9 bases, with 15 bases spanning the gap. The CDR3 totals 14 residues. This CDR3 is CASRREILGSPLHF. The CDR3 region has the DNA TGTGCCAGTAGGAGGGAGATCCTCGGTTCACCCCTCCACTTT.

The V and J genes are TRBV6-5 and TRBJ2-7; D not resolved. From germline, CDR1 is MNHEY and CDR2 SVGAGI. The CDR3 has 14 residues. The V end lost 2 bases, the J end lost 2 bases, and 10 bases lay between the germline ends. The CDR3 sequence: CASSYPGNPYEQYF. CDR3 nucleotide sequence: TGTGCCAGCAGTTACCCGGGTAATCCCTACGAGCAGTACTTC.

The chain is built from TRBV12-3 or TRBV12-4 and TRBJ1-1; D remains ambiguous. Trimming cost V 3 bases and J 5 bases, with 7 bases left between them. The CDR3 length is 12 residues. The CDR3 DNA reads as TGTGCCAGCAGTTTTAGAGGGACTGAAGCTTTCTTT. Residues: CASSFRGTEAFF.

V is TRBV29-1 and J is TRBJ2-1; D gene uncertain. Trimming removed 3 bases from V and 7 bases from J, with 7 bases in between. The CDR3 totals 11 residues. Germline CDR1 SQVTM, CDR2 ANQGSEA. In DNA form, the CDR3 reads TGCAGCGTTGACCCCTCGAATGAGCAGTTCTTC. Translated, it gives CSVDPSNEQFF.

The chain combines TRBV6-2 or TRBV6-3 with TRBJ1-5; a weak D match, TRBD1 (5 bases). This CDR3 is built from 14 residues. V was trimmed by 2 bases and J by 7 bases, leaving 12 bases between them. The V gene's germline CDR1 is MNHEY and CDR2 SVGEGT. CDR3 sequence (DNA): TGTGCCAGCAGTTACGCCCGGACAAACCAGCCCCAGCATTTT. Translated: CASSYARTNQPQHF.

The chain's CDR3 is CSVPFTDTQYF. CDR3 DNA: TGCAGCGTCCCCTTCACAGATACGCAGTATTTT. V is TRBV29-1 and J is TRBJ2-3; D is unresolved. There are 11 residues in the CDR3. With 6 bases removed from V and 2 bases from J, the gap between germline ends came to 6 bases. Per the germline V gene, CDR1 is SQVTM and CDR2 is ANQGSEA.

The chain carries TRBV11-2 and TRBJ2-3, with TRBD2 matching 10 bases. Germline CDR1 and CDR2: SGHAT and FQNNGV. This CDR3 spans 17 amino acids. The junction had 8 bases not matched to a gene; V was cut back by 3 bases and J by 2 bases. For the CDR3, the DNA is TGTGCCAGCAGCTTCGGAATACTAGCGGGGAACACAGATACGCAGTATTTT. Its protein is CASSFGILAGNTDTQYF.

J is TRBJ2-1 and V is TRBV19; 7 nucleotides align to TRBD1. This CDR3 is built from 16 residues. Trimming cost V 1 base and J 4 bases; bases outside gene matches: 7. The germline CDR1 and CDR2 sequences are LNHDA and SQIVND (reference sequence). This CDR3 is CASSIAGQSLYNEQFF. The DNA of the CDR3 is TGTGCCAGTAGTATAGCGGGACAGTCTTTGTACAATGAGCAGTTCTTC.

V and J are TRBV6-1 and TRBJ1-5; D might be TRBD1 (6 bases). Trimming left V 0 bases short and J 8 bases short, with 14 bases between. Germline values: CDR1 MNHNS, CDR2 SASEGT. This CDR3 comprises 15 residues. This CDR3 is CASSEAWGLDKPQHF. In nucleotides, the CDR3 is TGTGCCAGCAGTGAAGCTTGGGGGCTGGACAAGCCCCAGCATTTT.

The CDR3 coding sequence is TGCAGCGTCGATGGACTAGCGGGGACACAATTAAGGGAGACCCAGTACTTC. Protein sequence: CSVDGLAGTQLRETQYF. The gene calls are TRBV29-1 and TRBJ2-5, with 12 positions matching TRBD2. The CDR3 spans 17 residues. Trimming took 6 bases from V and 5 from J; bases not matched to a gene: 16. Germline V gene sequence: CDR1 SQVTM, CDR2 ANQGSEA.

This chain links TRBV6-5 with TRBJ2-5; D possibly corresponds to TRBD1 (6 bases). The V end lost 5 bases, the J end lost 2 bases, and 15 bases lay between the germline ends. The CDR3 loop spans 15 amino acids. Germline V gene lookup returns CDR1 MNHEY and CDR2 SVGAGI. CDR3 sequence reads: CASSTTQGLQETQYF. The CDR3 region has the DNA TGTGCCAGCAGTACCACCCAGGGGCTTCAAGAGACCCAGTACTTC.

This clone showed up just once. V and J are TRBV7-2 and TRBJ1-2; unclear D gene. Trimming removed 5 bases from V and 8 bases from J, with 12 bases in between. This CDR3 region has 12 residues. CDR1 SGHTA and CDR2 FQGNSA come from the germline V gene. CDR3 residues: CASSEGGEGYTF. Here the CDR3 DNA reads TGTGCCAGCAGCGAGGGCGGGGAAGGCTACACCTTC. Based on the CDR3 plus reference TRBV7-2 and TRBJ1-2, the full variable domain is GAGVSQSPSNKVTEKGKDVELRCDPISGHTALYWYRQSLGQGLEFLIYFQGNSAPDKSGLPSDRFSAERTGGSVSTLTIQRTQQEDSAVYLCASSEGGEGYTFGSGTRLTVV.

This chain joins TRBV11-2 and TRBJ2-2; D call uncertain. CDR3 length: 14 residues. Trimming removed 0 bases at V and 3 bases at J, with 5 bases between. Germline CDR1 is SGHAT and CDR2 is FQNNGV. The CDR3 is CASSLDVYTGELFF. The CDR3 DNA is TGTGCCAGCAGCTTAGATGTCTACACCGGGGAGCTGTTTTTT.

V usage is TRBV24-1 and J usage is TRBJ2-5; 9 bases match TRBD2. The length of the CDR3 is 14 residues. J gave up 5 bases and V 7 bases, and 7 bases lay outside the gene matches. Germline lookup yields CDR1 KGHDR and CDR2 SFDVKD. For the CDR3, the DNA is TGTGCCACCAGGCCGCGGGGGGGCGGCGAGACCCAGTACTTC. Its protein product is CATRPRGGGETQYF.

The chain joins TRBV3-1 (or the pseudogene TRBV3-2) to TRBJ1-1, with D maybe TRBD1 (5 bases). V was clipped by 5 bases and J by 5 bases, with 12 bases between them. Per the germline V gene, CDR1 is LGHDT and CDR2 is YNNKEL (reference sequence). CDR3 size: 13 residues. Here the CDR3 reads CASSWRGETEAFF. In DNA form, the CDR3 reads TGTGCCAGCAGCTGGCGGGGGGAGACTGAAGCTTTCTTT.